This is a list of T cell receptor beta chains from one sample in a study of cytomegalovirus exposure and HLA in healthy donors. TCRdb's copy holds only in-frame clones and misses some; the assay was immunoSEQ multiplex PCR. Among around 200,000 clones, 80% to 90% were seen once, and the ten largest hold 1.2%. The sample comprised PBMCs. The receptors stem from a woman aged 30 to 39 in good health and CMV-seronegative. The conserved cysteine and the conserved F or W are not part of the CDR3 here.

>TRBV30
AWSLTGLSEKLF
>TRBV10-2
ASSESRGHQPQH
>TRBV10-3
AIGRAAEAF
>TRBV9
ASSPPIRNEQF
>TRBV14
ASSQSRRLQVGGTEAF
>TRBV7-9
ASSLATGGNQPQH
>TRBV4-1
ASSLGGQQREKLF
>TRBV19
ASSKTGTGLNYGYT
>TRBV18
ASSPGPAANEKLF
>TRBV11-2
ASSLAGGSNEKLF
>TRBV11-2
ASSYGTGDEQY
>TRBV6-1
ASSESRPNQPQH
>TRBV7-9
ASSKQGPANYGYT
>TRBV20-1
SATGDTEAF
>TRBV19
ASPKNGRNTEAF
>TRBV2
ASSRNRGSNYGYT
>TRBV27
ASSPWTADNEKLF
>TRBV2
ASSGQGAIIYT
>TRBV5-1
ASSIGQGITDTQY
>TRBV4-1
ASSQGLAGGLSNEQF
>TRBV4-1
ASSPSGTGGTEAF
>TRBV7-2
ASSSTGTTNEKLF
>TRBV5-1
ASSIASGTGGREQY
>TRBV5-1
ASSLKEGRQIGYT